The 8 T cell receptor beta chains below all came from one sample that was sequenced in a study of shared clonotypes between healthy human individuals. The assay was immunoSEQ multiplex PCR, and TCRdb's table has in-frame clones only and misses some. The sample lists 2.3 million or so clones, approximately 95% occurring once. The material sequenced was naive CD4+ T cells from PBMCs. The subset here: CD45RA+ positively selected. These receptors all come from a man aged 18 to 29 in good health. Some clones in this sample may be carry-over from other donors' samples.

This chain connects TRBV7-2 to TRBJ2-3, with a possible D match to TRBD2 (6 bases). The V gene lost 5 bases and the J gene lost 5 bases, with 17 bases spanning the gap. The CDR3 loop spans 15 amino acids. The germline CDR1 and CDR2 sequences are SGHTA and FQGNSA. The CDR3 region is CASSPIGGVGDTQYF. In DNA, the CDR3 is TGTGCCAGCAGCCCGATCGGGGGAGTTGGAGATACGCAGTATTTT.

The rearrangement uses TRBV5-4 and TRBJ2-2; 9 bases map to TRBD1. This CDR3 has 15 amino acids. V dropped 0 bases and J dropped 5; count of bases not matched to a gene: 2. CDR1 is SGHNT and CDR2 is YYREEE in the germline V gene (reference sequence). The CDR3 DNA is TGTGCCAGCAGCTTGGCCGGACAGGGGACCGGGGAGCTGTTTTTT. Translation: CASSLAGQGTGELFF.

This clone was recorded only once. The V and J genes are TRBV7-9 and TRBJ2-7, with D perhaps matching TRBD1 (6 bases). CDR1 and CDR2 (germline): SEHNR, FQNEAQ (reference sequence). Trimming left V 2 bases short and J 1 base short, with 9 bases between. The CDR3 extends over 14 amino acids. CDR3 sequence: CASSLQQGSYEQYF. The CDR3 DNA reads as TGTGCCAGCAGCTTACAACAGGGATCCTACGAGCAGTACTTC.

V gene TRBV7-8 combines with J gene TRBJ2-5; D remains unclear. Germline loops: CDR1 SGHVS, CDR2 FQNEAQ. The CDR3 runs 12 residues. Trimming removed 5 bases at V and 5 bases at J, with 9 bases between. The CDR3 reads CASSPISETQYF. The DNA for the CDR3 is TGTGCCAGCAGCCCGATCTCGGAGACCCAGTACTTC. Together with reference TRBV7-8 and TRBJ2-5, the CDR3 gives the full variable domain: GAGVSQSPRYKVAKRGQDVALRCDPISGHVSLFWYQQALGQGPEFLTYFQNEAQLDKSGLPSDRFFAERPEGSVSTLKIQRTQQEDSAVYLCASSPISETQYFGPGTRLLVL.

The CDR3 reads CASTAEKWRAGELFF. Here the CDR3 DNA reads TGTGCCAGCACCGCGGAAAAGTGGAGGGCCGGGGAGCTGTTTTTT. The chain has TRBV6-1 and TRBJ2-2; TRBD2 might be the D (6 bases). The length of the CDR3 is 15 residues. Between the trimmed V and J ends, which lost 7 bases and 6 bases, there was a span of 18 bases. Germline values: CDR1 MNHNS, CDR2 SASEGT.

The CDR3 region is CAITRDHSYNEQFF. In DNA, the CDR3 is TGTGCCATCACCAGGGACCATTCCTACAATGAGCAGTTCTTC. The rearrangement links TRBV10-3 to TRBJ2-1; D may be TRBD1 or TRBD2 (5 bases each). The CDR3 sequence is 14 residues long. Germline V gene lookup returns CDR1 ENHRY and CDR2 SYGVKD. Trimming removed 7 bases from V and 1 base from J, with 11 bases in between.

The chain couples TRBV5-6 to TRBJ2-3; D might be TRBD1 (6 bases). The CDR3 consists of 15 residues. Between the trimmed V and J ends, which lost 4 bases and 4 bases, there was a span of 16 bases. Looked up from germline, CDR1 is SGHDT and CDR2 is YYEEEE. The CDR3 sequence is CASSPGQGRADTQYF. CDR3 nucleotide sequence: TGTGCCAGCAGCCCGGGCCAGGGGCGGGCAGATACGCAGTATTTT. Drawing the rest from reference TRBV5-6 and TRBJ2-3, the complete variable domain is DAGVTQSPTHLIKTRGQQVTLRCSPKSGHDTVSWYQQALGQGPQFIFQYYEEEERQRGNFPDRFSGHQFPNYSSELNVNALLLGDSALYLCASSPGQGRADTQYFGPGTRLTVL.

The chain is built from TRBV5-1 and TRBJ1-4; no clear D gene. The V end was cut by 5 bases, the J end by 4 bases, with 9 bases between. From germline, CDR1 is SGHRS and CDR2 YFSETQ. The CDR3 contains 13 residues. CDR3 sequence reads: CASRVDVNEKLFF. Written as DNA, the CDR3 is TGCGCCAGCAGGGTAGATGTTAATGAAAAACTGTTTTTT.